This TCR beta chain is drawn from a study of early stage breast cancer tumors. Study-level background: About 80% of the 16 invasive tumors were ER+, PR+ and HER2-.

Profiling relied on immunoSEQ multiplex PCR, and the TCRdb table lists in-frame clones only, not all of them. This sample has tens of thousands of clones; 74% occur once, and the top ten carry about 6.8%. Germline-derived CDR1 and CDR2 are SGHRS and YFSETQ. V gave up 4 bases and J gave up 4 bases, with 23 bases separating them. The CDR3 is made up of 17 amino acids. This clonotype originated in a person in their sixties or seventies with breast cancer. The V call is TRBV5-1, the J call TRBJ1-2, with D tentatively TRBD1 (6 bases). Sequencing was performed on blood. CDR3 region: CASSPSKGGQGSYGYTF. CDR3 DNA sequence: TGCGCCAGCAGCCCCTCAAAGGGCGGCCAGGGGAGCTATGGCTACACCTTC.